The present TCR beta chain was sequenced within a study of blood T cell repertoires in COVID-19. Turning to the study itself: Sample material is recorded as cDNA or gDNA derived from T cells, B-cell-depleted T cells, or PBMCs.

The germline V gene encodes CDR1 SGHTA and CDR2 FQGNSA. The CDR3 is 13 amino acids. Germline trimming cut 5 bases from V and 3 bases from J; bases unmatched to any gene: 3. Per the authors' pipeline: Reference gene primer amplification in the assay estimated nucleated cell counts. Sequenced by immunoSEQ multiplex PCR; TCRdb stores in-frame clones only, minus some. V, J and clone size were drawn from that table, and D and trimming were deduced from the DNA. The sample lists approximately 99,000 clones; roughly 84% were seen once. There are a few counts of this clone. This likely came from a read error, as a far larger clone is one base away.

This clonotype originated in a man aged 65 to 79 with active or convalescent COVID-19. This sequence joins TRBV7-2 and TRBJ1-2; TRBD1 aligns across 7 bases. Sequencing input: peripheral blood. The CDR3 DNA is TGTGCCAGCAGCCAAGACAGGGACTATGGCTACACCTTC. It specifies CASSQDRDYGYTF.